What follows are 6 T cell receptor beta chains derived from one specimen sequenced in a study of human T cells and chemical hapten exposure. TCRdb used MiXCR to reprocess the RACE reads, holding one entry per CDR3 protein. The sample holds 150,000 to 200,000 distinct CDR3 sequences, roughly a quarter seen once. As to time point: patch test 3, about 24 weeks after DPC sensitization. The treatment denotes: therapeutic diphenylcyclopropenone sensitization with weekly scalp DPC. Specimen: whole blood, collected in connection with sensitization to the hapten diphenylcyclopropenone (DPC). These receptors all stem from a woman in her 40s with alopecia areata. Some clones in this sample may be carry-over from other donors' samples.

This clonotype appeared a few times. The chain joins TRBV4-3 to TRBJ2-1, with 10 bases aligning to TRBD1. CDR3 size: 15 residues. Germline V CDR1 and CDR2: LGHNA, YSLEER. V gave up 5 bases and J gave up 6 bases; unmatched junction bases: 7. For the CDR3, the DNA is TGCGCCAGCAGCTCCGGGACAGGGGATTTCAATGAGCAGTTCTTC. Translated: CASSSGTGDFNEQFF.

The chain recombines TRBV29-1 with TRBJ2-6; D unclear. Looked up from germline, CDR1 is SQVTM and CDR2 is ANQGSEA. Trimming took 5 bases from V and 4 from J, leaving 9 bases between them. The CDR3 length is 13 residues. Here the CDR3 reads CSVKPSGANVLTF. The CDR3 DNA reads as TGCAGCGTTAAACCATCCGGGGCCAACGTCCTGACTTTC.

The V gene is TRBV4-1, the J gene TRBJ1-1; D is ambiguous. The CDR3 length is 15 residues. V was clipped by 0 bases and J by 0 bases, with 8 bases between them. Germline V lookup: CDR1 MGHRA, CDR2 YSYEKL. The CDR3 protein is CASSQDVSLNTEAFF. The CDR3 nucleotides read TGCGCCAGCAGCCAAGACGTCAGTTTGAACACTGAAGCTTTCTTT.

J is TRBJ1-3 and V is TRBV7-2, with D possibly TRBD1 on 5 matching bases. V dropped 3 bases and J dropped 1 base, with 10 bases sitting between them. This CDR3 has 15 residues. The germline V gene has CDR1 SGHTA and CDR2 FQGNSA. CDR3 residues: CASSFTQGSGNTIYF. The CDR3 DNA reads TGTGCCAGCAGCTTCACGCAGGGATCTGGAAACACCATATATTTT.

The gene calls are TRBV6-5 and TRBJ2-1; weak D call: TRBD2 (6 bases). The germline V and J ends were trimmed by 8 bases and 1 base, with 18 bases remaining between them. The length of the CDR3 is 16 residues. CDR1 and CDR2 from the germline V gene are MNHEY and SVGAGI. The CDR3 sequence: CASRLDGSLSYNEQFF. CDR3 bases: TGTGCCAGCCGACTGGACGGGAGCCTTTCCTACAATGAGCAGTTCTTC.

The V and J genes are TRBV20-1 and TRBJ2-7; D unclear. Germline V CDR1 and CDR2: DFQATT, SNEGSKA (reference sequence). Trimming took off 8 bases at V and 0 bases at J, with 17 bases between the two ends. The CDR3 is made up of 14 amino acids. The CDR3 coding sequence is TGCAGTACTATTCCTCTGACAAGCTCCTACGAGCAGTACTTC. Residues: CSTIPLTSSYEQYF.